These 13 T cell receptor beta chains share one sample of origin, sequenced in a study of blood T cell repertoires in COVID-19. This table comes from immunoSEQ multiplex PCR, and its TCRdb copy is limited to in-frame clones, with some not included. The sample lists fewer than 300,000 clones; 65% to 85% were seen once. Specimen: peripheral blood. The source is a human donor with COVID-19, enrolled during active disease. The donor label of this sample is uncertain.

The chain uses TRBV7-3 and TRBJ2-2; TRBD2 might be the D (6 bases). Germline V gene sequence: CDR1 SGHTA, CDR2 FQGTGA. The CDR3 is made up of 16 amino acids. V lost 1 base, J lost 0 bases, and 9 bases lay in between. CDR3 sequence reads: CASSLRGGTNTGELFF. As DNA, the CDR3 is TGTGCCAGCAGCTTAAGGGGCGGGACGAACACCGGGGAGCTGTTTTTT. Full variable domain (outside the CDR3, taken from reference TRBV7-3 and TRBJ2-2): GAGVSQTPSNKVTEKGKYVELRCDPISGHTALYWYRQSLGQGPEFLIYFQGTGAADDSGLPNDRFFAVRPEGSVSTLKIQRTERGDSAVYLCASSLRGGTNTGELFFGEGSRLTVL.

CDR3 loop: CASSLERGSGNTIYF. Written as DNA, the CDR3 is TGCGCCAGCAGCTTGGAGCGGGGCTCTGGAAACACCATATATTTT. The chain couples TRBV5-1 to TRBJ1-3; D not certain. V was pared by 0 bases and J by 0 bases, with 7 bases between. The CDR3 covers 15 residues. Germline CDR1 and CDR2: SGHRS and YFSETQ. Supplemented by reference TRBV5-1 and TRBJ1-3, the full variable domain reads KAGVTQTPRYLIKTRGQQVTLSCSPISGHRSVSWYQQTPGQGLQFLFEYFSETQRNKGNFPGRFSGRQFSNSRSEMNVSTLELGDSALYLCASSLERGSGNTIYFGEGSWLTVV.

V and J are TRBV27 and TRBJ1-6, with D unresolved. Trimming removed 6 bases from V and 5 bases from J, with 20 bases in between. The CDR3 spans 17 residues. Germline V gene lookup returns CDR1 MNHEY and CDR2 SMNVEV (reference sequence). The CDR3 loop is CASSQLTRRVNNSPLHF. The CDR3 region has the DNA TGTGCCAGCAGCCAATTAACACGGAGGGTGAATAATTCACCCCTCCACTTT.

This chain joins TRBV19 and TRBJ2-2; 7 bases match TRBD1. The CDR3 consists of 14 residues. The germline CDR1 and CDR2 sequences are LNHDA and SQIVND (reference sequence). V lost 6 bases and J lost 3; bases outside the gene matches: 4. CDR3 nucleotides: TGTGCCAGTAGGCTGACAGGGTACACCGGGGAGCTGTTTTTT. It is translated as CASRLTGYTGELFF.

V gene TRBV9 combines with J gene TRBJ2-3; 10 bases fit TRBD2. The CDR3 sequence is 16 residues long. V was pared by 0 bases and J by 8 bases, with 9 bases of the junction left unmatched. In germline, CDR1 is SGDLS, CDR2 YYNGEE. The CDR3 here is CASSVGPSGSGVTQYF. The DNA for the CDR3 is TGTGCCAGCAGCGTAGGCCCTAGCGGGAGTGGGGTTACGCAGTATTTT. The full variable domain, its missing parts supplied by reference TRBV9 and TRBJ2-3, is DSGVTQTPKHLITATGQRVTLRCSPRSGDLSVYWYQQSLDQGLQFLIQYYNGEERAKGNILERFSAQQFPDLHSELNLSSLELGDSALYFCASSVGPSGSGVTQYFGPGTRLTVL.

CDR3 sequence: CASSLGSLFNEQFF. Written as DNA, the CDR3 is TGTGCCAGCAGTTTGGGGAGTCTTTTCAATGAGCAGTTCTTC. The chain combines TRBV11-3 with TRBJ2-1; the D gene is possibly TRBD2 (5 bases). Germline loops: CDR1 SGHNT, CDR2 YENEEA. Trimming stripped 6 bases from V and 6 bases from J, with 15 bases between. The CDR3 spans 14 residues.

This rearrangement joins TRBV7-2 to TRBJ1-1, with 9 bases identical to TRBD1. Germline lookup yields CDR1 SGHTA and CDR2 FQGNSA. V was clipped by 3 bases and J by 10 bases; unmatched bases: 3. The CDR3 has 12 residues. The CDR3 DNA reads TGTGCCAGCAGCTTGGTGACAGGGGGAGCTTTCTTT. It translates to CASSLVTGGAFF.

The chain links TRBV29-1 to TRBJ1-1; D call uncertain. Trimming removed 3 bases at V and 4 bases at J, with 9 bases between. Germline V gene data show CDR1 as SQVTM and CDR2 as ANQGSEA. The CDR3 has 12 residues. The DNA of the CDR3 is TGCAGCGTTGACCGGCGGAGCACTGAAGCTTTCTTT. Translation gives CSVDRRSTEAFF. Drawing the rest from reference TRBV29-1 and TRBJ1-1, the complete variable domain is SAVISQKPSRDICQRGTSLTIQCQVDSQVTMMFWYRQQPGQSLTLIATANQGSEATYESGFVIDKFPISRPNLTFSTLTVSNMSPEDSSIYLCSVDRRSTEAFFGQGTRLTVV.

This clone was picked up a small number of times. The chain links TRBV19 to TRBJ1-1, with TRBD1 as a possible D gene (6 bases). The V gene lost 2 bases and the J gene lost 1 base, with 14 bases spanning the gap. Per the germline V gene, CDR1 is LNHDA and CDR2 is SQIVND (reference sequence). This CDR3 comprises 16 residues. Written as DNA, the CDR3 is TGTGCCAGTAGTATATTGGGGGGGCAGTGGAACACTGAAGCTTTCTTT. It yields the protein CASSILGGQWNTEAFF.

This chain links TRBV19 with TRBJ2-7, with TRBD2 matching 12 bases. The junction had 5 bases not matched to a gene; V was cut back by 5 bases and J by 3 bases. The length of the CDR3 is 15 residues. CDR1 is LNHDA and CDR2 is SQIVND in the germline V gene (reference sequence). CDR3 in amino acids: CASSSLAGGNYEQYF. The CDR3 DNA reads TGTGCCAGTAGTTCCCTAGCGGGAGGGAACTACGAGCAGTACTTC.

The chain joins TRBV19 to TRBJ2-3, with D perhaps TRBD1 (6 bases). Germline V gene sequence: CDR1 LNHDA, CDR2 SQIVND (reference sequence). The CDR3 extends over 14 amino acids. The V end lost 4 bases, the J end lost 2 bases, and 10 bases lay between the germline ends. CDR3 sequence: CASSTGAITDTQYF. The CDR3 bases are TGTGCCAGTAGTACAGGGGCGATCACAGATACGCAGTATTTT. Based on the CDR3 plus reference TRBV19 and TRBJ2-3, the full variable domain is DGGITQSPKYLFRKEGQNVTLSCEQNLNHDAMYWYRQDPGQGLRLIYYSQIVNDFQKGDIAEGYSVSREKKESFPLTVTSAQKNPTAFYLCASSTGAITDTQYFGPGTRLTVL.

The V gene is TRBV18, the J gene TRBJ1-1; D may be TRBD1 (5 bases). Germline CDR1 KGHSH, CDR2 LQKENI. Trimming took 2 bases from V and 4 from J, leaving 17 bases between them. This CDR3 comprises 16 residues. The CDR3 here is CASSPFLPGSATEAFF. In DNA form, the CDR3 reads TGTGCCAGCTCACCATTTCTTCCAGGGTCGGCCACTGAAGCTTTCTTT.

This clone is a singleton in its sample. V gene TRBV18 combines with J gene TRBJ2-7; 10 bases agree with TRBD1. Trimming cost V 3 bases and J 5 bases; bases outside gene matches: 4. Germline CDR1 is KGHSH and CDR2 is LQKENI. CDR3 length equals 14 residues. DNA for the CDR3: TGTGCCAGCTCACCTGGACAGGGGGTGGACGAGCAGTACTTC. The encoded protein is CASSPGQGVDEQYF.